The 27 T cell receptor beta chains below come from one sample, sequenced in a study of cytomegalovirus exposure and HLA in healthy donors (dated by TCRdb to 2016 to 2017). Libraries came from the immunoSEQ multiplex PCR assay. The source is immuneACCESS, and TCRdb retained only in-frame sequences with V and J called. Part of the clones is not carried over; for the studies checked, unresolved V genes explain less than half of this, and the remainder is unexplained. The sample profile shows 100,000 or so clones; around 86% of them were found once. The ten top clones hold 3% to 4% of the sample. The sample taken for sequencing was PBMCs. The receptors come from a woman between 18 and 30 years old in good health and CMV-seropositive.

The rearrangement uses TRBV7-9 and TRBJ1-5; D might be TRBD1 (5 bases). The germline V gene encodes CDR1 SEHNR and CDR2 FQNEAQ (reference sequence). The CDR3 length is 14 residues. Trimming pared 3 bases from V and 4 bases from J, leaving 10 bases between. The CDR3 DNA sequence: TGTGCCAGCAGCTTGACAGACAATAATCAGCCCCAGCATTTT. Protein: CASSLTDNNQPQHF.

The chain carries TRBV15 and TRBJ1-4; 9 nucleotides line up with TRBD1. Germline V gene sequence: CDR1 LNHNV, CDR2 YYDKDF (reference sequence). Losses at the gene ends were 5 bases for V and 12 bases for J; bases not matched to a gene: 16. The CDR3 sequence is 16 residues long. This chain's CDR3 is CATSGWTGASLEELFF. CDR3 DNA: TGTGCCACCAGCGGTTGGACAGGGGCCTCCCTTGAGGAACTGTTTTTT.

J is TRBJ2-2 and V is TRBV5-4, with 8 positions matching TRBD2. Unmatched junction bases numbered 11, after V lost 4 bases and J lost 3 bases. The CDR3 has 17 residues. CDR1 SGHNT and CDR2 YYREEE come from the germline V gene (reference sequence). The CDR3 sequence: CASSNPQAGAHTGELFF. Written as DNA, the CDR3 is TGTGCCAGCAGCAACCCCCAAGCGGGAGCGCACACCGGGGAGCTGTTTTTT. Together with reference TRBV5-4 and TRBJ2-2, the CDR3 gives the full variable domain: ETGVTQSPTHLIKTRGQQVTLRCSSQSGHNTVSWYQQALGQGPQFIFQYYREEENGRGNFPPRFSGLQFPNYSSELNVNALELDDSALYLCASSNPQAGAHTGELFFGEGSRLTVL.

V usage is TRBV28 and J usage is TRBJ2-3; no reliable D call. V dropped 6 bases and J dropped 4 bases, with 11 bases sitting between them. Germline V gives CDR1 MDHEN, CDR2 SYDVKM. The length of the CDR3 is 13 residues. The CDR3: CASSSREADTQYF. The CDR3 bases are TGTGCCAGCAGCTCCCGTGAGGCAGATACGCAGTATTTT.

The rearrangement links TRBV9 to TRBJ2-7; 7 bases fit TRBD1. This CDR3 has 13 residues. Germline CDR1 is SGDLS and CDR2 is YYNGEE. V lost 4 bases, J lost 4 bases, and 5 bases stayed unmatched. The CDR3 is CASSPGTEYEQYF. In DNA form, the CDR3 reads TGTGCCAGCAGCCCAGGGACAGAGTACGAGCAGTACTTC.

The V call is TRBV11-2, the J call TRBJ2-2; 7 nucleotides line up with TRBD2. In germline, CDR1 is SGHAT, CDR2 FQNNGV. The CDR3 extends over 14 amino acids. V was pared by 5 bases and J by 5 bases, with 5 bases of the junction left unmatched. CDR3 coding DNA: TGTGCCAGCAGCCCCCGGGGGGTGACCGGGGAGCTGTTTTTT. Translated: CASSPRGVTGELFF.

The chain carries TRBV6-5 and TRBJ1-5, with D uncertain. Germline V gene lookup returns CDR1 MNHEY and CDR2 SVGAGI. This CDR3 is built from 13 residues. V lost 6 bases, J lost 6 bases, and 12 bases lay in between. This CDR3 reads CASSSDTTQPQHF. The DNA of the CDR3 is TGTGCCAGCAGCTCTGACACAACTCAGCCCCAGCATTTT.

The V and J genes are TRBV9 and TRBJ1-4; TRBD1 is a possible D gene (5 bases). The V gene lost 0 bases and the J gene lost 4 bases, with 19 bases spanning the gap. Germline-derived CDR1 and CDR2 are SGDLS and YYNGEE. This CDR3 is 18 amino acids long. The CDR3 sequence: CASSVEGYGGEGNEKLFF. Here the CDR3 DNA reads TGTGCCAGCAGCGTAGAGGGCTACGGGGGAGAGGGTAATGAAAAACTGTTTTTT.

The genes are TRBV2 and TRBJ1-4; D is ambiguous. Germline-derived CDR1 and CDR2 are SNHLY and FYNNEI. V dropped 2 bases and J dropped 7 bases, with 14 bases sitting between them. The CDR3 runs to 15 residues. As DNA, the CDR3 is TGTGCCAGCAGTGAAAGCGATTCAAGGCGTGAAAAACTGTTTTTT. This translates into CASSESDSRREKLFF.

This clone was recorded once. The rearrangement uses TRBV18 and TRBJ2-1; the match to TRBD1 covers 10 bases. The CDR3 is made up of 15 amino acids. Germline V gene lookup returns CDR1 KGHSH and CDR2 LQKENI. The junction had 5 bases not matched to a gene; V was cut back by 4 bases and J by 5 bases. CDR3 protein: CASSHFGTGDNEQFF. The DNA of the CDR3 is TGTGCCAGCTCACATTTCGGGACAGGGGACAATGAGCAGTTCTTC. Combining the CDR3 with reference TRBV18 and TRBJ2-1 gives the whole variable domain NAGVMQNPRHLVRRRGQEARLRCSPMKGHSHVYWYRQLPEEGLKFMVYLQKENIIDESGMPKERFSAEFPKEGPSILRIQQVVRGDSAAYFCASSHFGTGDNEQFFGPGTRLTVL.

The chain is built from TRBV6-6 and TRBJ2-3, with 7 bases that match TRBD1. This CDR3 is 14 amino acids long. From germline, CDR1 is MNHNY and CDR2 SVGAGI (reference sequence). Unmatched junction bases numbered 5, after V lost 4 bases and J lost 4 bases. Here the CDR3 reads CASSFTGDADTQYF. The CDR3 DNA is TGTGCCAGCAGTTTCACAGGGGACGCAGATACGCAGTATTTT.

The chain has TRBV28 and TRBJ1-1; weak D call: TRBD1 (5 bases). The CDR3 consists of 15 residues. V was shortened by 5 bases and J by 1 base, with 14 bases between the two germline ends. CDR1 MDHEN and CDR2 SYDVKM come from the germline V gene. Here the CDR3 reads CASSPIDSRNTEAFF. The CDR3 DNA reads TGTGCCAGCAGTCCAATCGACAGCCGGAACACTGAAGCTTTCTTT.

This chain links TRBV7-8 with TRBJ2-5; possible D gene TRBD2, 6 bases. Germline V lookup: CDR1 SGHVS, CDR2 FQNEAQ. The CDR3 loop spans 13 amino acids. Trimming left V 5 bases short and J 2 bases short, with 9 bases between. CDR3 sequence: CASSKGLQETQYF. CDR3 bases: TGTGCCAGCAGCAAGGGACTTCAAGAGACCCAGTACTTC.

DNA of the CDR3: TGTGCCAGCAGCTTGGGACAGGCGGGCTCGGGAAACACCATATATTTT. This translates into CASSLGQAGSGNTIYF. The chain joins TRBV5-6 to TRBJ1-3; D might be TRBD1 (6 bases). Per the germline V gene, CDR1 is SGHDT and CDR2 is YYEEEE. Trimming left V 0 bases short and J 4 bases short, with 14 bases between. This CDR3 contains 16 residues.

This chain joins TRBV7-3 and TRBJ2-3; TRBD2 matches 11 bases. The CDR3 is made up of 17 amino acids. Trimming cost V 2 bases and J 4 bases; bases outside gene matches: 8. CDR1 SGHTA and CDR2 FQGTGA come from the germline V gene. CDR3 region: CASSLGPGLAVADTQYF. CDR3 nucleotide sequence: TGTGCCAGCAGCTTAGGGCCGGGACTAGCGGTTGCAGATACGCAGTATTTT.

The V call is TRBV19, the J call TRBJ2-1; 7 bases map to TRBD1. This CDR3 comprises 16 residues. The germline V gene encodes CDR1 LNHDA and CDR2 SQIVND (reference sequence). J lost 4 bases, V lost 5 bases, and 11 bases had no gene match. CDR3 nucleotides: TGTGCCAGTAGTTTAAACTCGGGACAGAATTACAATGAGCAGTTCTTC. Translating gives CASSLNSGQNYNEQFF. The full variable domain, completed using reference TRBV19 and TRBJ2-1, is DGGITQSPKYLFRKEGQNVTLSCEQNLNHDAMYWYRQDPGQGLRLIYYSQIVNDFQKGDIAEGYSVSREKKESFPLTVTSAQKNPTAFYLCASSLNSGQNYNEQFFGPGTRLTVL.

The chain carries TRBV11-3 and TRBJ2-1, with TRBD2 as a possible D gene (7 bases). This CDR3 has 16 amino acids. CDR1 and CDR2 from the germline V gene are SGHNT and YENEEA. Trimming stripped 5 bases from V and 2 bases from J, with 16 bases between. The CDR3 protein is CASSHRGANPYNEQFF. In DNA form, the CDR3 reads TGTGCCAGCAGCCACCGGGGGGCCAATCCCTACAATGAGCAGTTCTTC.

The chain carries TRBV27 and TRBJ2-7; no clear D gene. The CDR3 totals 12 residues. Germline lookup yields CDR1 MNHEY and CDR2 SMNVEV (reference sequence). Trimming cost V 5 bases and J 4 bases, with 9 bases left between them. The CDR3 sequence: CASSLSGYEQYF. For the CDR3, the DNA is TGTGCCAGCAGTCTGTCAGGTTACGAGCAGTACTTC.

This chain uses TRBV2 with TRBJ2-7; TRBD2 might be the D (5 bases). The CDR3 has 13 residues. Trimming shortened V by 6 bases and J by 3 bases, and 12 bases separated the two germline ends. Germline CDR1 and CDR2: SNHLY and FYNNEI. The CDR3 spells CASSAGTGYEQYF. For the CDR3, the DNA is TGTGCCAGCAGCGCGGGTACCGGCTACGAGCAGTACTTC.

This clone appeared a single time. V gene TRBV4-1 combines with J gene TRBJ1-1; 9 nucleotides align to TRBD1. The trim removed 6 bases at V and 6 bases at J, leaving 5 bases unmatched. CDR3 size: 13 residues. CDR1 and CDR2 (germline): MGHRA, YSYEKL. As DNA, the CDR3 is TGCGCCAGCAGGGGGACAGGGAGTGCTGAAGCTTTCTTT. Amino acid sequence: CASRGTGSAEAFF.

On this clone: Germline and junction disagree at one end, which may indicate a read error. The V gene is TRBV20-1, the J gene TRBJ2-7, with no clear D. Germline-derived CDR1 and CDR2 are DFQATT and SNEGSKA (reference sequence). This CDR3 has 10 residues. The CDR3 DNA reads TGTCCCGTCAGCTCCTACGAGCAGTACTTC. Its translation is CPVSSYEQYF.

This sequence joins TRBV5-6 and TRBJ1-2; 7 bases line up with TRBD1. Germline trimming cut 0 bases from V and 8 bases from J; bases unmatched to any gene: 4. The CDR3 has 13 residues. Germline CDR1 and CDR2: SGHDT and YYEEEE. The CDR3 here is CASSLGPGGGYTF. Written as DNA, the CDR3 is TGTGCCAGCAGCTTGGGACCAGGGGGAGGCTACACCTTC. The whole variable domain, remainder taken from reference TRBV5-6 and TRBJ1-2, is DAGVTQSPTHLIKTRGQQVTLRCSPKSGHDTVSWYQQALGQGPQFIFQYYEEEERQRGNFPDRFSGHQFPNYSSELNVNALLLGDSALYLCASSLGPGGGYTFGSGTRLTVV.

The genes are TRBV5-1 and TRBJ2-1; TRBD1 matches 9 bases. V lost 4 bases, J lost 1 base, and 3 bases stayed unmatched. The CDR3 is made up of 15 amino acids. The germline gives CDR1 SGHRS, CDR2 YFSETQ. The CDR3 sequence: CASSPGQGSYNEQFF. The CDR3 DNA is TGCGCCAGCAGCCCGGGACAGGGATCCTACAATGAGCAGTTCTTC.

This chain's CDR3 is CASSFPIAGETDTQYF. CDR3 coding DNA: TGTGCCAGCAGCTTCCCAATAGCGGGAGAGACAGATACGCAGTATTTT. V usage is TRBV11-2 and J usage is TRBJ2-3; TRBD2 matches 9 bases. Germline V gene data show CDR1 as SGHAT and CDR2 as FQNNGV. Unmatched junction bases numbered 7, after V lost 3 bases and J lost 3 bases. The CDR3 has 16 amino acids.

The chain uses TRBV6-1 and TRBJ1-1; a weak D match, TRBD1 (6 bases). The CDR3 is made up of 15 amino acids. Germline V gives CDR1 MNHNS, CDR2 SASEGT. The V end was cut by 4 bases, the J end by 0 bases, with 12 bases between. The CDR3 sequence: CASSAQSGVNTEAFF. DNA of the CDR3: TGTGCCAGCAGTGCCCAATCAGGGGTGAACACTGAAGCTTTCTTT.

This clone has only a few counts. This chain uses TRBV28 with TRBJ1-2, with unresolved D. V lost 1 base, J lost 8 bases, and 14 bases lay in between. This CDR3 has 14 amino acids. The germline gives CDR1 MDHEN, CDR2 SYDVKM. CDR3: CASSLSTGVGGYTF. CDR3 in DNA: TGTGCCAGCAGTTTATCCACCGGGGTCGGAGGCTACACCTTC.

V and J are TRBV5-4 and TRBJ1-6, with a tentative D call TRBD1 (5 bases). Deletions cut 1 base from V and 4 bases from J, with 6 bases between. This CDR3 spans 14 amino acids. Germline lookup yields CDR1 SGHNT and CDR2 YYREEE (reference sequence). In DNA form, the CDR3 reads TGTGCCAGCAGCTTGACAGGTTATAATTCACCCCTCCACTTT. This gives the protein CASSLTGYNSPLHF.